This T cell receptor beta chain was recovered during a study of T-cell reconstitution after alpha-beta-depleted transplantation in children. As it was prepared, the TCRbeta library received unique molecular identifiers. TCRdb analysed the PCR reads with MiXCR anew, one entry per CDR3 protein. The table lists about 610,000 distinct CDR3 sequences, 8% to 11% of them singletons. J was trimmed by 1 base and V by 2 bases; bases with no gene match: 16. The CDR3 is 19 residues long. The germline V gene has CDR1 SGHAT and CDR2 FQNNGV. This rearrangement joins TRBV11-2 to TRBJ2-5; 7 nucleotides match TRBD2. Sequenced material: PBMCs from the stem cell graft donor, taken from the stem cell graft. The sequence was obtained from a human donor who donated a stem cell graft to a child with acute myeloid leukemia. This CDR3 reads CASSLRTRVSPRSQETQYF. For the CDR3, the DNA is TGTGCCAGCAGCTTACGGACTAGGGTCAGTCCCAGGAGCCAAGAGACCCAGTACTTC.